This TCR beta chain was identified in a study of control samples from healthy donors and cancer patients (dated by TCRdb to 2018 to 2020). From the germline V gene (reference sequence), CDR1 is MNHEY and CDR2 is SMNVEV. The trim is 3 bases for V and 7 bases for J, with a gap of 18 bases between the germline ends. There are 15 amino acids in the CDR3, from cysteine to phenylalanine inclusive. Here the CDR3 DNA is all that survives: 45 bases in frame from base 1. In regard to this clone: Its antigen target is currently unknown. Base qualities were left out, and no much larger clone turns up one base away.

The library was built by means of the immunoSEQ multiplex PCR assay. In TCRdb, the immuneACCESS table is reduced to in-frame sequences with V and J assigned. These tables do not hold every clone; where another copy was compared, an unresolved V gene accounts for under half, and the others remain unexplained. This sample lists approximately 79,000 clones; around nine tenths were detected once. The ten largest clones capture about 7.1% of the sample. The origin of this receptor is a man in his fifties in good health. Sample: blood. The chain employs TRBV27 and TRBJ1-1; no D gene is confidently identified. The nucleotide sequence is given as TGTGCCAGCAGTTTGGGGATAGGGAGGTTCGGTGAAGCTTTCTTT. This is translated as CASSLGIGRFGEAFF.